This TCR beta chain originates from a study of blood T cell repertoires in COVID-19. In the authors' methods: Nucleated cell counts were estimated from reference gene primer amplification. The assay was immunoSEQ multiplex PCR, and TCRdb's table has in-frame clones only and misses some. Clone size and the V and J calls come from that table; the DNA yielded D and trimming. The sample contains fewer than 250,000 clones, around 86% of which appear only once. The CDR3 consists of 14 residues. With V trimmed by 7 bases and J by 8 bases, 14 bases remained unmatched. Germline assignment: CDR1 SGHRS and CDR2 YFSETQ.

This receptor was obtained from a young man in a cohort exposed to, infected with or recovered from COVID-19 (not recorded which). Sequencing was performed on PBMCs or T cells enriched from blood (not recorded which). The chain carries TRBV5-1 and TRBJ1-1, with 7 bases matching TRBD1. CDR3 in amino acids: CASFGDRTGREAFF. Written as DNA, the CDR3 is TGCGCCAGCTTTGGGGACCGGACAGGACGAGAAGCTTTCTTT.